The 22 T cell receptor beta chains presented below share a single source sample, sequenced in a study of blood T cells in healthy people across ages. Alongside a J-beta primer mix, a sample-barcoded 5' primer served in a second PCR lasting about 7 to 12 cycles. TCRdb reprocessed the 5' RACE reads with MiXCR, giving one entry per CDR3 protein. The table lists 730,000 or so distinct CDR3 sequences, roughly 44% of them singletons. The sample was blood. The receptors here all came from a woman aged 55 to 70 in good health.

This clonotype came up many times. The CDR3 nucleotides are TGCGCCAGCAGCCCGGGACAGGCAGGGAATCGGGAGCAGTACTTC. This gives the protein CASSPGQAGNREQYF. This chain uses TRBV5-1 with TRBJ2-7, with TRBD1 matching 8 bases. Germline CDR1 SGHRS, CDR2 YFSETQ. V shed 4 bases and J 7 bases; nucleotides not matched to a gene: 13. The CDR3 has 15 residues.

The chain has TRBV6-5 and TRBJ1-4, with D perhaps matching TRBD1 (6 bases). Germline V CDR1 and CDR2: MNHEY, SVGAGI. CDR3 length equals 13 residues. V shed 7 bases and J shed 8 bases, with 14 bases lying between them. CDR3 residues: CASKIQGGEKLFF. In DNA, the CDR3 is TGTGCCAGCAAGATACAGGGTGGAGAAAAACTGTTTTTT.

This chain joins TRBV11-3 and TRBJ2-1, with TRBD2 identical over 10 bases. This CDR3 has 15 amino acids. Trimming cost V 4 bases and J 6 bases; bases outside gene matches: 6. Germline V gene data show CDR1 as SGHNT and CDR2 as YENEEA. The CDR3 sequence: CASSSLAGALNEQFF. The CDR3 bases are TGTGCCAGCAGCTCTCTAGCGGGGGCCCTCAATGAGCAGTTCTTC.

The CDR3 DNA reads TGCAGCGTCGGGGAGGGTGCCTTCGGCTACACCTTC. Its protein product is CSVGEGAFGYTF. This chain joins TRBV29-1 and TRBJ1-2, with D unresolved. The V end lost 6 bases, the J end lost 8 bases, and 16 bases lay between the germline ends. The CDR3 totals 12 residues. Germline CDR1 reads SQVTM; CDR2 reads ANQGSEA.

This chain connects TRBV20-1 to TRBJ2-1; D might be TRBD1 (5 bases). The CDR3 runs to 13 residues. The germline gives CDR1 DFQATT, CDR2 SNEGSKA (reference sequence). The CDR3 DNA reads TGCAGCTCTACTCCTCCCCGCAGGGATGAGCAGTTCTTC. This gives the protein CSSTPPRRDEQFF.

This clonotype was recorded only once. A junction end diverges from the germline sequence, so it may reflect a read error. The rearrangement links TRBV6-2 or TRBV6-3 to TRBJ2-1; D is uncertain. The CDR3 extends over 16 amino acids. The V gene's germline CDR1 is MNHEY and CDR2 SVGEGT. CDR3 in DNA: TGTGCCAGCAGTTACTCGCCACACTTCTCCTACAATGAGCGGTTCTTC. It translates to CASSYSPHFSYNERFF.

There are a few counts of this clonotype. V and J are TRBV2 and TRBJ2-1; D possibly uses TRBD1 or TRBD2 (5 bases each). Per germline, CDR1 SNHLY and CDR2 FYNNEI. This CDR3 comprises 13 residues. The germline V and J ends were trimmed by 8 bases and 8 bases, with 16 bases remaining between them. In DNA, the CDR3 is TGTGCCAGCGGATTTCGAGTGGGGGATGAGCAGTTCTTC. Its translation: CASGFRVGDEQFF.

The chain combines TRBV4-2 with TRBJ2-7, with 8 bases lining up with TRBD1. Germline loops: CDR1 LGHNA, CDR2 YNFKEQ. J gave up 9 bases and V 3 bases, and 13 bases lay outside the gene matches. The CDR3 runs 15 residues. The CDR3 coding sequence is TGTGCCAGCAGCCACTCACAGGGGGGCCTACGAGGGCAGTACTTC. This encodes CASSHSQGGLRGQYF.

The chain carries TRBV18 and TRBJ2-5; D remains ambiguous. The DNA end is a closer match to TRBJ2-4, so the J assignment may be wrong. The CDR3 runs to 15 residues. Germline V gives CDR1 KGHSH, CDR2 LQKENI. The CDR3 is CASSPQRVELNIQYF. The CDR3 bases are TGTGCCAGCTCACCACAAAGGGTAGAACTAAACATTCAGTACTTC.

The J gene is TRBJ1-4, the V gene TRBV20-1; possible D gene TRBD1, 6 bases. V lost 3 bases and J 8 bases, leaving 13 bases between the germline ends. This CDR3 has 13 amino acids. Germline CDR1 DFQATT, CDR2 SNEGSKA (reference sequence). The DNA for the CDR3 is TGCAGTGCTAGTCCCAACAGGGTCGAAAAACTGTTTTTT. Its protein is CSASPNRVEKLFF.

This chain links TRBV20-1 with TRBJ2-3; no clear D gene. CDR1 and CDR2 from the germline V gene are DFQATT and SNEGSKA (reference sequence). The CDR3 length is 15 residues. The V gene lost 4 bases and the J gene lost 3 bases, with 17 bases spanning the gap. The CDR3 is CSAIVQVGMTDTQYF. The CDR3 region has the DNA TGCAGTGCTATCGTTCAGGTGGGGATGACAGATACGCAGTATTTT.

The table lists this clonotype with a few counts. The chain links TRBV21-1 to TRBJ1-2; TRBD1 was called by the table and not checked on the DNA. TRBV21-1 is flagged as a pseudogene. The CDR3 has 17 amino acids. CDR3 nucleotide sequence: TGTGCCAGCAGCAAAGCGCTGGCCGGCCCGGTGGGCTATGGCTACACCTTC. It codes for CASSKALAGPVGYGYTF.

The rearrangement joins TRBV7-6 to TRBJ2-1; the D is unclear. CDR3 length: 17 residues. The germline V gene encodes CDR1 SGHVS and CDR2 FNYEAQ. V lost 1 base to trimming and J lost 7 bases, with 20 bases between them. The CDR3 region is CASSLVSVDPSVNEQFF. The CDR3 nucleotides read TGTGCCAGCAGCTTAGTGAGTGTGGACCCCTCTGTGAATGAGCAGTTCTTC.

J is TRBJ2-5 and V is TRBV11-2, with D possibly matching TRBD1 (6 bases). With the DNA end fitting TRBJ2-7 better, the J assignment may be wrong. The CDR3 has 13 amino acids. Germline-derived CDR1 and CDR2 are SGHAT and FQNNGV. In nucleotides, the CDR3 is TGTGCCAGCAGCTTAAGACAGGCGGCCGAGCAGTACTTC. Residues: CASSLRQAAEQYF.

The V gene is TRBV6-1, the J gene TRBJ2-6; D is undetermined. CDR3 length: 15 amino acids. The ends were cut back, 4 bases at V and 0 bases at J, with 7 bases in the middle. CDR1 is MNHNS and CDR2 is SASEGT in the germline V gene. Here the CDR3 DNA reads TGTGCCAGCAGTGCGAAGGGCTCTGGGGCCAACGTCCTGACTTTC. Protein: CASSAKGSGANVLTF.

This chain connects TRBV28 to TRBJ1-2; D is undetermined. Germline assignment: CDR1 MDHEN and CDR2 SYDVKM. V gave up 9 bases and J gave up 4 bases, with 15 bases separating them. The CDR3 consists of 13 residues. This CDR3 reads CASTDWVGYGYTF. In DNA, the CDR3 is TGTGCCAGTACTGACTGGGTCGGCTATGGCTACACCTTC.

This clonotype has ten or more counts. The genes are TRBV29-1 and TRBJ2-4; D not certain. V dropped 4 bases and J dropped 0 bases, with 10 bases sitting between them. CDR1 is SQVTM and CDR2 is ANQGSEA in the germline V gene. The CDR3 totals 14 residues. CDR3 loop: CSVAAGVAKNIQYF. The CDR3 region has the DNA TGCAGCGTTGCGGCAGGAGTAGCCAAAAACATTCAGTACTTC. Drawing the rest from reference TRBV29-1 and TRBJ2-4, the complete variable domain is SAVISQKPSRDICQRGTSLTIQCQVDSQVTMMFWYRQQPGQSLTLIATANQGSEATYESGFVIDKFPISRPNLTFSTLTVSNMSPEDSSIYLCSVAAGVAKNIQYFGAGTRLSVL.

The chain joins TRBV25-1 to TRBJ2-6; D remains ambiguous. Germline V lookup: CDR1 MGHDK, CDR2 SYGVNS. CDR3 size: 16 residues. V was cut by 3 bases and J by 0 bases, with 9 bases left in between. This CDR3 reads CASSDPGYSGANVLTF. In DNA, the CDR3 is TGTGCCAGCAGTGATCCAGGCTACTCTGGGGCCAACGTCCTGACTTTC. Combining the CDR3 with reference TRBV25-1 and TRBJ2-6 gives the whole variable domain EADIYQTPRYLVIGTGKKITLECSQTMGHDKMYWYQQDPGMELHLIHYSYGVNSTEKGDLSSESTVSRIRTEHFPLTLESARPSHTSQYLCASSDPGYSGANVLTFGAGSRLTVL.

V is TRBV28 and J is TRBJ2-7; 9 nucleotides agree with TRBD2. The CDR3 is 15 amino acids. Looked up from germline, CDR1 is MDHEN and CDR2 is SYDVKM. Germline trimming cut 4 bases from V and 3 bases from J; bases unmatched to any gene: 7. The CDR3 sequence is CASSSPASGVYEQYF. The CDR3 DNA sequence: TGTGCCAGCAGTTCCCCGGCTAGCGGGGTCTACGAGCAGTACTTC. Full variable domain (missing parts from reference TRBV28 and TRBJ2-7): DVKVTQSSRYLVKRTGEKVFLECVQDMDHENMFWYRQDPGLGLRLIYFSYDVKMKEKGDIPEGYSVSREKKERFSLILESASTNQTSMYLCASSSPASGVYEQYFGPGTRLTVT.

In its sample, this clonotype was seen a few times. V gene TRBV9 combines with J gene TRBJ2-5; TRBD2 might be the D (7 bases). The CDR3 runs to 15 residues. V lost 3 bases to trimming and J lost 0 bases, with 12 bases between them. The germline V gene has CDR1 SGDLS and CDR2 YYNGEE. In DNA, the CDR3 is TGTGCCAGCAGCGGAGGGGGGGTCAACCAAGAGACCCAGTACTTC. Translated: CASSGGGVNQETQYF.

The CDR3 spells CASSRGAREKLFF. The CDR3 DNA follows: TGTGCCAGCAGCAGGGGGGCGCGTGAAAAACTGTTTTTT. The V gene is TRBV21-1, the J gene TRBJ1-4; the D call TRBD1 from the table was never checked on the DNA. TRBV21-1 corresponds to a pseudogene. CDR3 length: 13 residues.

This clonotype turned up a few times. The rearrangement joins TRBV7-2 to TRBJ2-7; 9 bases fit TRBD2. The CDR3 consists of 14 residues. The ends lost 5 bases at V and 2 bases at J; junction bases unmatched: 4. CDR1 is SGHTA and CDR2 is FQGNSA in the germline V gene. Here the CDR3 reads CASSKLAGPYEQYF. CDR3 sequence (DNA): TGTGCCAGCAGCAAACTAGCGGGCCCCTACGAGCAGTACTTC. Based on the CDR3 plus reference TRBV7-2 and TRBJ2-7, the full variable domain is GAGVSQSPSNKVTEKGKDVELRCDPISGHTALYWYRQSLGQGLEFLIYFQGNSAPDKSGLPSDRFSAERTGGSVSTLTIQRTQQEDSAVYLCASSKLAGPYEQYFGPGTRLTVT.